The 13 T cell receptor beta chains below all came from one sample that was sequenced in a study of a mutant IDH1 vaccine in newly diagnosed glioma. Specified time point: week 5, during vaccination. Vaccination comprised doses that each held 300 ug of mutant IDH1 20-mer peptide, plus topical imiquimod. Their antigen targets remain unknown. Clones were sequenced by immunoSEQ multiplex PCR, and TCRdb holds only the in-frame ones, with some missing. The data contain tens of thousands of clones, roughly four fifths of them seen just once; the ten biggest clones take up more than 3%. Source: PBMCs, taken from a glioma patient whose treatment included an IDH1 peptide vaccine. The receptors here all came from a young man with glioma.

The chain recombines TRBV19 with TRBJ2-7; 9 bases are a match to TRBD1. Germline trimming cut 7 bases from V and 5 bases from J; bases unmatched to any gene: 3. The germline CDR1 and CDR2 sequences are LNHDA and SQIVND (reference sequence). This CDR3 is built from 12 residues. DNA of the CDR3: TGTGCCAGTAACAACAGGGGGCACGAGCAGTACTTC. The encoded protein is CASNNRGHEQYF.

The rearrangement uses TRBV5-5 and TRBJ1-6; perhaps TRBD1 as D (5 bases). V lost 1 base to trimming and J lost 8 bases, with 16 bases between them. CDR1 SGHKS and CDR2 YYEKEE come from the germline V gene (reference sequence). CDR3 length: 16 residues. This CDR3 is CASSLRYGAGDSPLHF. CDR3 nucleotide sequence: TGTGCCAGCAGCTTGCGTTACGGGGCGGGGGATTCACCCCTCCACTTT.

The gene calls are TRBV27 and TRBJ1-1; D is ambiguous. Germline V gene lookup returns CDR1 MNHEY and CDR2 SMNVEV (reference sequence). V lost 3 bases and J 4 bases, leaving 15 bases between the germline ends. The CDR3 runs 15 residues. The CDR3 protein is CASSFQPREGTEAFF. The DNA of the CDR3 is TGTGCCAGCAGTTTCCAACCCCGGGAAGGCACTGAAGCTTTCTTT.

This clone occurred a few times. The rearrangement joins TRBV19 to TRBJ1-1, with D tentatively TRBD1 (5 bases). The CDR3 runs 16 residues. The germline CDR1 and CDR2 sequences are LNHDA and SQIVND (reference sequence). V lost 5 bases to trimming and J lost 0 bases, with 16 bases between them. CDR3 sequence reads: CASSRRTRQMNTEAFF. The CDR3 nucleotides read TGTGCCAGTAGTCGTCGGACACGTCAAATGAACACTGAAGCTTTCTTT.

This clone was seen only a few times. This chain links TRBV7-9 with TRBJ1-1, with TRBD1 matching over 7 bases. Trimming took 4 bases from V and 0 from J; bases not matched to a gene: 2. Germline V lookup: CDR1 SEHNR, CDR2 FQNEAQ (reference sequence). CDR3 length: 14 residues. The CDR3 coding sequence is TGTGCCAGCAGCTCAGGGGGGATGAACACTGAAGCTTTCTTT. Amino acid sequence: CASSSGGMNTEAFF.

This sequence joins TRBV27 and TRBJ1-1; D may be TRBD1 (5 bases). CDR1 and CDR2 from the germline V gene are MNHEY and SMNVEV (reference sequence). Trimming left V 6 bases short and J 6 bases short, with 23 bases between. There are 16 residues in the CDR3. The DNA of the CDR3 is TGTGCCAGCAGCACATCCTCCAGGGCCTACCAGTCTGAAGCTTTCTTT. Protein sequence: CASSTSSRAYQSEAFF.

The chain recombines TRBV19 with TRBJ1-3; D possibly corresponds to TRBD1 (5 bases). This CDR3 region has 14 residues. V lost 6 bases, J lost 2 bases, and 11 bases lay in between. CDR1 LNHDA and CDR2 SQIVND come from the germline V gene (reference sequence). In DNA, the CDR3 is TGTGCCAGTAGCCCTTGGGGCGCTGGAAACACCATATATTTT. This translates into CASSPWGAGNTIYF.

This clone came up once. V gene TRBV6-1 combines with J gene TRBJ2-2, with TRBD2 identical over 13 bases. Germline loops: CDR1 MNHNS, CDR2 SASEGT. The CDR3 sequence is 17 residues long. Trimming removed 0 bases from V and 5 bases from J; junction bases left unmatched: 3. In nucleotides, the CDR3 is TGTGCCAGCAGTGAAGCTTCACTAGCGGGGGGGACCGGGGAGCTGTTTTTT. Translating it yields CASSEASLAGGTGELFF.

The V call is TRBV6-5, the J call TRBJ2-7; perhaps TRBD1 as D (6 bases). This CDR3 region has 11 residues. Germline V gene data show CDR1 as MNHEY and CDR2 as SVGAGI. V was clipped by 6 bases and J by 5 bases, with 8 bases between them. The CDR3 loop reads CASRTGNEQYF. The CDR3 region has the DNA TGTGCCAGCAGAACAGGGAACGAGCAGTACTTC.

The chain employs TRBV2 and TRBJ2-1; 8 bases map to TRBD1. V was clipped by 4 bases and J by 0 bases; unmatched bases: 5. CDR3 size: 16 residues. Germline values: CDR1 SNHLY, CDR2 FYNNEI. CDR3 loop: CASSGRQGSSYNEQFF. The DNA for the CDR3 is TGTGCCAGCAGTGGACGACAGGGGAGCTCCTACAATGAGCAGTTCTTC.

This clone was seen a handful of times. This rearrangement joins TRBV9 to TRBJ1-4; TRBD1 is a possible D gene (6 bases). Germline V gives CDR1 SGDLS, CDR2 YYNGEE. The V end was cut by 4 bases, the J end by 7 bases, with 17 bases between. The CDR3 loop spans 15 amino acids. CDR3 residues: CASSTRGGAREKLFF. The CDR3 DNA reads TGTGCCAGCAGCACACGAGGGGGGGCTCGTGAAAAACTGTTTTTT.

The V gene is TRBV11-2, the J gene TRBJ1-2; no clear D. This CDR3 region has 11 residues. V was clipped by 5 bases and J by 8 bases, with 9 bases between them. The germline gives CDR1 SGHAT, CDR2 FQNNGV. CDR3 nucleotide sequence: TGTGCCAGCAGCCCCCTAGACGGCTACACCTTC. This encodes CASSPLDGYTF.

J is TRBJ2-2 and V is TRBV11-2; 7 positions agree with TRBD1. The CDR3 is 15 residues long. The junction had 6 bases not matched to a gene; V was cut back by 1 base and J by 7 bases. Germline CDR1 is SGHAT and CDR2 is FQNNGV. CDR3 bases: TGTGCCAGCAGCTTAGGAACAGGGGTGGACGGGGAGCTGTTTTTT. Protein product: CASSLGTGVDGELFF.